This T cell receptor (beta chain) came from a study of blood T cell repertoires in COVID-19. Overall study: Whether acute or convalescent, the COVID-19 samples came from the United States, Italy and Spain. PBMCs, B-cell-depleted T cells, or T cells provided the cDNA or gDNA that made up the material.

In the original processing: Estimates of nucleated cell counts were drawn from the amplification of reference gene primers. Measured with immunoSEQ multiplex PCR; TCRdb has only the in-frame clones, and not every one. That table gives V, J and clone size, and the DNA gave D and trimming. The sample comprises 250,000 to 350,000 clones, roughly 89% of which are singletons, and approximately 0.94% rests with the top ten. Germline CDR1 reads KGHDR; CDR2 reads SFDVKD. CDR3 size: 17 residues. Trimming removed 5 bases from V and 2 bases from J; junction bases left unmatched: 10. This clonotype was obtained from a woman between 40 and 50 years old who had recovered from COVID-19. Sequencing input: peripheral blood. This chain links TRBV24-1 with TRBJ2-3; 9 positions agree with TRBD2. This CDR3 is CATSGRSSGTNTDTQYF. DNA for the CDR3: TGTGCCACCAGTGGGAGGTCTAGCGGGACGAACACAGATACGCAGTATTTT.